The T cell receptor beta chain under discussion was sequenced for a study of T cell changes during pregnancy in multiple sclerosis. Using immunoSEQ multiplex PCR, the repertoire was profiled, and TCRdb retains in-frame clones only, with some absent. The sample contains approximately 50,000 clones, 94% of which appear only once. In germline, CDR1 is SGHRS, CDR2 YFSETQ. Trimming took off 0 bases at V and 0 bases at J, with 7 bases between the two ends. The CDR3 runs 15 residues. To note about this clone: Other DNA variants within this sample encode the same CDR3.

This rearrangement joins TRBV5-1 to TRBJ1-5; D is perhaps TRBD1 (5 bases). The sequence was collected from a female donor with multiple sclerosis, enrolled in a pregnancy study. Material: CD4+ T cells from peripheral blood mononuclear cells, obtained in the third trimester of pregnancy. CDR3 loop: CASSLVGDSNQPQHF. In DNA form, the CDR3 reads TGCGCCAGCAGCTTGGTAGGGGATAGCAATCAGCCCCAGCATTTT.